These 6 T cell receptor beta chains were all obtained from the same sample, sequenced in a study of T cells in Graves' hyperthyroidism and ophthalmopathy. Regions amplified from RNA transcripts were the TCR beta CDR3 regions. A first-round RT-PCR of the TCR CDR3 used the HTBI primer set. Each CDR3 protein gets one entry after TCRdb re-called the multiplex PCR reads with MiXCR. Among some 700,000 distinct CDR3 sequences listed, 17% were seen once. The sequenced sample consisted of blood. These receptors were taken from a man aged 45-65 years with Graves' hyperthyroidism.

The chain combines TRBV4-1 with TRBJ1-2; a weak D match, TRBD1 (6 bases). The CDR3 runs 14 residues. Germline CDR1 MGHRA, CDR2 YSYEKL. V lost 4 bases and J 4 bases, leaving 13 bases between the germline ends. The chain's CDR3 is CASSPDSTFYGYTF. CDR3 coding DNA: TGCGCCAGCAGCCCGGACAGTACGTTCTATGGCTACACCTTC.

In this sample, this clonotype turned up many times. The chain employs TRBV28 and TRBJ1-4; 11 positions agree with TRBD1. This CDR3 spans 16 amino acids. The trim removed 4 bases at V and 8 bases at J, leaving 9 bases unmatched. Germline assignment: CDR1 MDHEN and CDR2 SYDVKM. CDR3 sequence reads: CASSSLGQGAGEKLFF. In DNA form, the CDR3 reads TGTGCCAGCAGTTCCCTCGGACAGGGGGCGGGCGAAAAACTGTTTTTT.

This clonotype was seen repeatedly, ten times or more. This CDR3 reads CASSLETGLDEQYF. CDR3 DNA sequence: TGTGCCAGCAGCTTAGAAACAGGGTTGGACGAGCAGTACTTC. The chain carries TRBV7-6 and TRBJ2-7; D possibly corresponds to TRBD1 (6 bases). Germline CDR1 is SGHVS and CDR2 is FNYEAQ. Deletions cut 1 base from V and 5 bases from J, with 12 bases between. The CDR3 spans 14 residues.

The chain couples TRBV6-1 to TRBJ1-2; TRBD1 matches 8 bases. CDR3 length: 13 amino acids. V lost 10 bases and J lost 3; bases outside the gene matches: 7. Per germline, CDR1 MNHNS and CDR2 SASEGT. The CDR3 DNA sequence: TGTGCCACCAGGGGGCTCGGAGACTATGGCTACACCTTC. Residues: CATRGLGDYGYTF.

Concerning this clonotype: This sequence may be a read error, since a much larger clone differs from it by one base. This chain uses TRBV20-1 with TRBJ2-5; 9 nucleotides agree with TRBD1. This CDR3 has 13 amino acids. In germline, CDR1 is DFQATT, CDR2 SNEGSKA (reference sequence). CDR3 loop: CIALQGARETQYF. CDR3 nucleotides: TGCATTGCCTTACAGGGGGCACGAGAGACCCAGTACTTC.

The table lists this clonotype with many counts. The V gene is TRBV24-1, the J gene TRBJ2-5; D uncertain. CDR3 length equals 14 residues. Germline V lookup: CDR1 KGHDR, CDR2 SFDVKD. V lost 3 bases and J 2 bases, leaving 9 bases between the germline ends. CDR3: CATSDNGRQETQYF. CDR3 nucleotide sequence: TGTGCCACCAGTGATAACGGACGGCAAGAGACCCAGTACTTC.